Listed below are T cell receptor beta chains from one sample, sequenced in a study of CD8+CD57+ T cells in acquired aplastic anemia. TCRdb reanalysed the reads using MiXCR and keeps one entry per CDR3 protein. Altogether 150,000 or so distinct CDR3 sequences are present, around half being singletons, with the ten largest covering 12%. Sequencing was performed on sorted CD4+, CD8+, or CD8+CD57+ T cells (not recorded which) from PBMCs. The receptors were gathered from a human donor with aplastic anemia. The CDR3 runs from the conserved cysteine through the conserved F or W. D genes are given only for firm matches. A row's size may be missing; if present it is once, few, many or a size class.

d_call j_call clone_size v_call cdr3_aa cdr3_nt
. TRBJ2-3 . TRBV29-1 CSVDRTQAQYF TGCAGCGTTGACCGGACCCAGGCGCAGTATTTT
. TRBJ2-3 . TRBV5-1 CASSLATSDTQYF TGCGCCAGCAGCTTGGCGACATCAGATACGCAGTATTTT
TRBD1 TRBJ1-4 . TRBV6-1 CASAGTGAEKLFF TGTGCCAGCGCCGGGACAGGGGCTGAAAAACTGTTTTTT
. TRBJ1-6 . TRBV2 CASSEEAGARNSLLHF TGTGCCAGCAGTGAAGAGGCGGGGGCGAGGAATTCACTCCTCCACTTT
. TRBJ1-1 . TRBV20-1 CSAYFRAMNTEAFF TGCAGTGCTTATTTCAGGGCCATGAACACTGAAGCTTTCTTT
. TRBJ2-1 . TRBV15 CATSSPPWGGEQFF TGTGCCACCAGCAGCCCCCCGTGGGGAGGTGAGCAGTTCTTC
. TRBJ2-5 many TRBV9 CASSPPDNQETQYF TGTGCCAGCAGCCCCCCGGACAACCAAGAGACCCAGTACTTC
. TRBJ2-2 . TRBV7-9 CANRPPLNTGELFF TGTGCAAATCGCCCCCCCCTGAACACCGGGGAGCTGTTTTTT
. TRBJ2-2 . TRBV7-8 CASSSGTSDTGELFF TGTGCCAGCAGTTCCGGGACAAGTGACACCGGGGAGCTGTTTTTT
TRBD2 TRBJ2-3 . TRBV27 CASSFRSGVPDTQYF TGTGCCAGCAGTTTCAGGAGCGGGGTCCCAGATACGCAGTATTTT
. TRBJ2-3 . TRBV29-1 CSVTKYTDTQYF TGCAGCGTAACCAAGTACACAGATACGCAGTATTTT
TRBD1 TRBJ1-4 . TRBV2 CASSEGTGNEKLFF TGTGCCAGCAGTGAAGGGACAGGGAACGAAAAACTGTTTTTT
. TRBJ1-5 many TRBV6-1 CASSDVAGRPQHF TGTGCCAGCAGTGATGTGGCAGGCCGGCCCCAGCATTTT
. TRBJ2-1 . TRBV11-2 CASSLGFALYNEQFF TGTGCCAGCAGCTTAGGTTTCGCGCTCTACAATGAGCAGTTCTTC
. TRBJ2-7 . TRBV20-1 CSAQLPGGSYEQYF TGCAGTGCCCAACTACCTGGGGGCTCCTACGAGCAGTACTTC
. TRBJ1-6 . TRBV20-1 CSARGSVVDNSPLHF TGCAGTGCTAGGGGCAGTGTTGTCGATAATTCACCCCTCCACTTT
. TRBJ1-2 many TRBV15 CATSRDREGYGYTF TGTGCCACCAGCAGAGATCGAGAGGGCTATGGCTACACCTTC
. TRBJ1-2 . TRBV5-6 CASSLGAGYGYTF TGTGCCAGCAGCTTGGGTGCGGGCTATGGCTACACCTTC
TRBD1 TRBJ1-6 once TRBV19 CACRQGHSPLHF TGTGCCTGTCGACAGGGGCATTCACCCCTCCACTTT
. TRBJ2-7 . TRBV29-1 CSVAGPLGERYF TGCAGCGTCGCCGGGCCCCTGGGCGAGCGGTACTTC
TRBD1 TRBJ2-3 many TRBV5-1 CASSLEGQGTDTQYF TGCGCCAGCAGCTTGGAAGGACAGGGCACAGATACGCAGTATTTT
. TRBJ1-4 . TRBV2 CASVRRSNEKLFF TGTGCCAGCGTCCGGCGGTCTAATGAAAAACTGTTTTTT
TRBD2 TRBJ2-3 once TRBV7-6 CASSSGLAGGPDTQYF TGTGCCAGCAGCTCAGGACTAGCGGGAGGGCCAGATACGCAGTATTTT
TRBD1 TRBJ2-1 many TRBV5-5 CASSFTPGGRHYNEQFF TGTGCCAGCAGCTTCACCCCAGGGGGACGACACTACAATGAGCAGTTCTTC
. TRBJ2-7 . TRBV2 CASRRSGVTDYEQYF TGTGCCAGCAGGCGATCGGGAGTAACGGACTACGAGCAGTACTTC
. TRBJ1-1 . TRBV29-1 CSVEALAGTEAFF TGCAGCGTTGAAGCCCTCGCGGGGACTGAAGCTTTCTTT
. TRBJ1-1 . TRBV7-9 CASSLEGPGRIAFF TGTGCCAGCAGCTTAGAGGGTCCAGGGAGGATAGCTTTCTTT
TRBD2 TRBJ2-1 many TRBV12-3/TRBV12-4 CASSSSSGGPSSYNEQFF TGTGCCAGCAGTTCCTCTAGCGGGGGACCCTCCTCCTACAATGAGCAGTTCTTC
. TRBJ2-7 . TRBV2 CASSGQRVYEQYF TGTGCCAGCAGTGGGCAAAGAGTCTACGAGCAGTACTTC
. TRBJ2-7 . TRBV10-3 CAISESLEQYF TGTGCCATCAGTGAAAGCCTTGAGCAGTACTTC
. TRBJ1-1 once TRBV6-2/TRBV6-3 CASSQGQRVHF TGTGCCAGCAGTCAGGGCCAGCGGGTTCACTTT
TRBD2 TRBJ2-2 many TRBV29-1 CSADSGGYTGELFF TGCAGCGCAGATAGCGGGGGTTACACCGGGGAGCTGTTTTTT
. TRBJ2-3 . TRBV12-3/TRBV12-4 CASSTGPQQTQYF TGTGCCAGCAGTACCGGGCCACAGCAGACGCAGTATTTT
TRBD1 TRBJ1-2 . TRBV11-2 CASSLVLWDRAYGCTF TGTGCCAGCAGCTTAGTTCTCTGGGACAGGGCCTATGGCTGCACCTTC
TRBD1 TRBJ2-3 few TRBV24-1 CATSDSGTGTDTQYF TGTGCCACCAGTGATTCCGGGACAGGCACAGATACGCAGTATTTT
. TRBJ2-3 . TRBV20-1 CSAEIRWGDTQYF TGCAGTGCTGAGATAAGGTGGGGAGATACGCAGTATTTT
TRBD2 TRBJ2-3 . TRBV29-1 CSVERDDTDTQYF TGCAGCGTAGAGCGGGACGACACAGATACGCAGTATTTT
. TRBJ1-2 . TRBV7-9 CASSSDGWGYTF TGTGCCAGCAGCTCAGATGGATGGGGCTACACCTTC
TRBD1 TRBJ1-2 . TRBV25-1 CASSASAGGLGYTF TGTGCCAGCAGTGCTTCGGCAGGGGGCCTTGGCTACACCTTC
TRBD1 TRBJ1-4 many TRBV5-4 CASSLGQGENNEKLFF TGTGCCAGCAGCTTGGGACAGGGGGAAAACAATGAAAAACTGTTTTTT
. TRBJ1-2 many TRBV7-9 CASSGTVTDGYTF TGTGCCAGCAGCGGGACGGTCACCGACGGCTACACCTTC
. TRBJ2-7 . TRBV10-2 CASSPRYKGIREQYF TGCGCCAGCAGCCCAAGGTACAAGGGCATTCGGGAGCAGTACTTC
TRBD2 TRBJ2-5 . TRBV12-3/TRBV12-4 CASSPGTSGGQETQYF TGTGCCAGCAGTCCCGGGACTAGCGGGGGACAAGAGACCCAGTACTTC